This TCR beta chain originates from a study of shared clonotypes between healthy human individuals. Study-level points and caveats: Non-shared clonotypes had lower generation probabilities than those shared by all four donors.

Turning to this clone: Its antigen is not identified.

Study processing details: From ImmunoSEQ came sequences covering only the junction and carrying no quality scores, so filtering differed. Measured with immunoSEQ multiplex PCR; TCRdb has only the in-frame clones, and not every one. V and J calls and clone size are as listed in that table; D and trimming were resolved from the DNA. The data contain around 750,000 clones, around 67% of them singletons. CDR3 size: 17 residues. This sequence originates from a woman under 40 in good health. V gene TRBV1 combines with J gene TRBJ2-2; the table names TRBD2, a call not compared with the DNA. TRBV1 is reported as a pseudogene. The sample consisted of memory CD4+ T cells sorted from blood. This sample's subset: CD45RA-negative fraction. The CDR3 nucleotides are TGCACCAGCAGCCAAGATGTTAGCGGGAGCAAAGGCGGGGAGCTGTTTTTT. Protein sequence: CTSSQDVSGSKGGELFF.